These 17 T cell receptor beta chains came from one sample sequenced in a study of shared clonotypes between healthy human individuals. Data came from immunoSEQ multiplex PCR; TCRdb stores just in-frame clones and leaves some out. The table includes millions of clones, 90% to 95% detected once. Terminally differentiated effector memory CD45RA+ cells were excluded from the naive CD8 cells, which were CD45RO-negative and positively selected for CCR7. Sequencing was carried out using naive CD8+ T cells from PBMCs. The receptors were sampled from a man between 18 and 35 years old in good health. Some clones in this sample may be carry-over from other donors' samples.

V and J are TRBV7-9 and TRBJ1-1; D call uncertain. The CDR3 has 19 residues. The ends were cut back, 0 bases at V and 0 bases at J, with 20 bases in the middle. Germline V gene sequence: CDR1 SEHNR, CDR2 FQNEAQ (reference sequence). The CDR3 DNA is TGTGCCAGCAGCTTAGCCATGAGGTCAGGTGAAGTCATGAACACTGAAGCTTTCTTT. Translation: CASSLAMRSGEVMNTEAFF.

The sample holds one count of this clone. This chain links TRBV27 with TRBJ2-7, with D hard to call. The CDR3 has 14 residues. V shed 4 bases and J shed 2 bases, with 12 bases lying between them. Germline values: CDR1 MNHEY, CDR2 SMNVEV (reference sequence). CDR3 in amino acids: CASSSTGFPYEQYF. The CDR3 DNA reads as TGTGCCAGCAGTTCCACGGGCTTTCCCTACGAGCAGTACTTC.

This chain links TRBV7-2 with TRBJ2-5; D may be TRBD1 (6 bases). Per the germline V gene, CDR1 is SGHTA and CDR2 is FQGNSA. V lost 5 bases, J lost 5 bases, and 15 bases lay in between. This CDR3 region has 14 residues. The CDR3 here is CASSRSRGWETQYF. The CDR3 DNA is TGTGCCAGCAGCCGAAGCAGGGGCTGGGAGACCCAGTACTTC.

Regarding this clone: This sample includes further DNA sequences coding for the same CDR3. This chain connects TRBV9 to TRBJ1-5; perhaps TRBD1 as D (5 bases). The CDR3 totals 13 residues. Germline V gene sequence: CDR1 SGDLS, CDR2 YYNGEE. V was trimmed by 3 bases and J by 7 bases, leaving 11 bases between them. CDR3 nucleotides: TGTGCCAGCAGCGGTCAGGGCGGCCAGCCCCAGCATTTT. This gives the protein CASSGQGGQPQHF.

To note about this clone: Other DNA sequences from this sample encode an identical CDR3 as well. The genes are TRBV4-2 and TRBJ2-7; D unclear. V was trimmed by 1 base and J by 2 bases, leaving 6 bases between them. There are 13 residues in the CDR3. Germline V lookup: CDR1 LGHNA, CDR2 YNFKEQ. The CDR3, as DNA: TGTGCCAGCAGCCAAGGGACCACCTACGAGCAGTACTTC. It codes for CASSQGTTYEQYF.

This chain uses TRBV29-1 with TRBJ2-1; no firm D call. With 1 base removed from V and 10 bases from J, the gap between germline ends came to 5 bases. CDR1 and CDR2 from the germline V gene are SQVTM and ANQGSEA. This CDR3 region has 10 residues. The CDR3 reads CSVEAGEQFF. The CDR3 DNA reads TGCAGCGTTGAAGCCGGGGAGCAGTTCTTC.

The chain is built from TRBV5-1 and TRBJ2-7; TRBD1 is a possible D gene (5 bases). The germline V and J ends were trimmed by 0 bases and 2 bases, with 18 bases remaining between them. Germline V CDR1 and CDR2: SGHRS, YFSETQ. There are 17 residues in the CDR3. The CDR3 sequence: CASSLEVVRGPPYEQYF. The CDR3 coding sequence is TGCGCCAGCAGCTTGGAGGTTGTAAGGGGCCCACCCTACGAGCAGTACTTC.

The chain uses TRBV5-1 and TRBJ2-7; D possibly matches TRBD1 or TRBD2 (6 bases each). The germline V gene encodes CDR1 SGHRS and CDR2 YFSETQ. CDR3 length equals 14 residues. The V end was cut by 4 bases, the J end by 4 bases, with 15 bases between. DNA for the CDR3: TGCGCCAGCAGCCCGGAGGGGGAAGGATACGAGCAGTACTTC. The encoded protein is CASSPEGEGYEQYF.

The V and J genes are TRBV7-9 and TRBJ2-3; D remains unclear. V gave up 5 bases and J gave up 8 bases, with 23 bases separating them. The CDR3 is made up of 16 amino acids. The germline CDR1 and CDR2 sequences are SEHNR and FQNEAQ (reference sequence). The CDR3 DNA follows: TGTGCCAGCAGCCCTAAAGTCTTTTCAGGATCAGGTACGCAGTATTTT. This encodes CASSPKVFSGSGTQYF. The whole variable domain, filled in from reference TRBV7-9 and TRBJ2-3, reads DTGVSQNPRHKITKRGQNVTFRCDPISEHNRLYWYRQTLGQGPEFLTYFQNEAQLEKSRLLSDRFSAERPKGSFSTLEIQRTEQGDSAMYLCASSPKVFSGSGTQYFGPGTRLTVL.

The rearrangement links TRBV4-2 to TRBJ2-3; D may be TRBD1 (6 bases). V gave up 4 bases and J gave up 0 bases, with 23 bases separating them. Germline CDR1 and CDR2: LGHNA and YNFKEQ. The CDR3 sequence is 19 residues long. The CDR3 is CASSPTPPGQSFSTDTQYF. DNA for the CDR3: TGTGCCAGCAGCCCGACACCGCCTGGACAGTCCTTTAGCACAGATACGCAGTATTTT.

V is TRBV9 and J is TRBJ2-1; TRBD1 matches at 9 bases. Germline assignment: CDR1 SGDLS and CDR2 YYNGEE. The CDR3 spans 13 residues. V lost 3 bases to trimming and J lost 6 bases; unmatched junction nucleotides: 1. DNA for the CDR3: TGTGCCAGCAGCGGGGACAGGGCCAATGAGCAGTTCTTC. Its protein product is CASSGDRANEQFF.

The chain is built from TRBV28 and TRBJ2-5; TRBD2 agrees at 8 bases. V dropped 1 base and J dropped 0; count of bases not matched to a gene: 1. CDR1 and CDR2 (germline): MDHEN, SYDVKM. The CDR3 is 15 residues long. CDR3 sequence: CASSLYGGDQETQYF. As DNA, the CDR3 is TGTGCCAGCAGTTTATACGGGGGGGACCAAGAGACCCAGTACTTC.

The sample holds one count of this clone. The chain combines TRBV7-9 with TRBJ2-7; the D is unclear. Trimming pared 2 bases from V and 3 bases from J, leaving 14 bases between. This CDR3 contains 15 residues. In germline, CDR1 is SEHNR, CDR2 FQNEAQ (reference sequence). The CDR3 bases are TGTGCCAGCAGCTTAATGGCCCAGAAGGGCTACGAGCAGTACTTC. Its translation is CASSLMAQKGYEQYF.

The rearrangement uses TRBV7-9 and TRBJ2-2; D not resolved. The CDR3 consists of 15 residues. CDR1 and CDR2 (germline): SEHNR, FQNEAQ (reference sequence). V was pared by 5 bases and J by 2 bases, with 12 bases between. In DNA form, the CDR3 reads TGTGCCAGCAGCATTTCTAGTGCCAACACCGGGGAGCTGTTTTTT. As protein: CASSISSANTGELFF.

The chain carries TRBV4-1 and TRBJ2-7; 8 positions match TRBD2. V gave up 1 base and J gave up 4 bases; unmatched junction bases: 9. The CDR3 runs 16 residues. CDR1 is MGHRA and CDR2 is YSYEKL in the germline V gene. As DNA, the CDR3 is TGCGCCAGCAGCCAAGTCGCCAGCGGGAGAAGTTACGAGCAGTACTTC. It codes for CASSQVASGRSYEQYF.

The chain joins TRBV10-3 to TRBJ1-2; possible D gene TRBD1, 6 bases. Germline CDR1 and CDR2: ENHRY and SYGVKD. This CDR3 has 16 amino acids. Trimming took 0 bases from V and 0 from J, leaving 11 bases between them. The CDR3: CAISESSGGPNYGYTF. The CDR3 DNA is TGTGCCATCAGTGAGTCGTCGGGGGGCCCTAACTATGGCTACACCTTC.

The chain carries TRBV9 and TRBJ2-7; 7 nucleotides match TRBD1. With 4 bases clipped from V and 0 bases from J, the junction kept 10 bases outside the gene matches. The CDR3 loop spans 16 amino acids. Germline V CDR1 and CDR2: SGDLS, YYNGEE. In nucleotides, the CDR3 is TGTGCCAGCAGCCCCCACGCGACAGGGTCCTCCTACGAGCAGTACTTC. This translates into CASSPHATGSSYEQYF. Supplemented by reference TRBV9 and TRBJ2-7, the full variable domain reads DSGVTQTPKHLITATGQRVTLRCSPRSGDLSVYWYQQSLDQGLQFLIQYYNGEERAKGNILERFSAQQFPDLHSELNLSSLELGDSALYFCASSPHATGSSYEQYFGPGTRLTVT.